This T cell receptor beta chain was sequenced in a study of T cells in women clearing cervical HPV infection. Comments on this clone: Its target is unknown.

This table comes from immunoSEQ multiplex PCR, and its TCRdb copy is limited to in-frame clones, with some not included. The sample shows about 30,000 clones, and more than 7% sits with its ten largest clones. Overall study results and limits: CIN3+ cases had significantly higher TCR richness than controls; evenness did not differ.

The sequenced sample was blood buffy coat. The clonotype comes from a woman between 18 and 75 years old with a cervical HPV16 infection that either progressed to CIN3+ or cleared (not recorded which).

The CDR3 DNA, read in part, is TGCGCCAGCAGCCTATCGACTAGCTACAATGAG. Amino acid sequence: CASSLSTSYNE. The entire CDR3 reads CASSLSTSYNEQFF. The rearrangement uses TRBV5-1 and TRBJ2-1, with D possibly being TRBD2 (6 bases). The read finishes 3 residues shy of the CDR3 end, and the germline J gene is used to complete it. The germline V gene has CDR1 SGHRS and CDR2 YFSETQ. The V end lost 4 bases, the J end lost 3 bases, and 11 bases lay between the germline ends. The CDR3 contains 14 residues.